These 30 T cell receptor beta chains came from one sample sequenced in a study of T cell responses to AZD1222 COVID-19 vaccine. Using immunoSEQ multiplex PCR, the repertoire was profiled, and TCRdb retains in-frame clones only, with some absent. Counted here are 95,000 to 150,000 clones, roughly 87% occurring once; the ten biggest clones make up approximately 2.6%. Sequenced here: peripheral blood, sampled 28 days after the second AZD1222 dose. Receptors originate from an adult who received the AZD1222 COVID-19 vaccine.

V is TRBV11-3 and J is TRBJ1-6; no definite D call. CDR1 and CDR2 (germline): SGHNT, YENEEA. The CDR3 runs 13 residues. V lost 1 base and J 10 bases, leaving 8 bases between the germline ends. The CDR3 coding sequence is TGTGCCAGCAGCTTAGCTTTGTACTCACCCCTCCACTTT. This codes for CASSLALYSPLHF.

The chain combines TRBV7-2 with TRBJ2-2; D ambiguous. The germline CDR1 and CDR2 sequences are SGHTA and FQGNSA. V was trimmed by 1 base and J by 4 bases, leaving 13 bases between them. This CDR3 region has 16 residues. The DNA for the CDR3 is TGTGCCAGCAGCTTAGGGCCGGCGGCGAGCACCGGGGAGCTGTTTTTT. This codes for CASSLGPAASTGELFF.

The DNA for the CDR3 is TGTGCCAGCAGTTTCCGCAGGGGCGATACGCAGTATTTT. Its protein is CASSFRRGDTQYF. The rearrangement uses TRBV27 and TRBJ2-3, with a tentative D call TRBD1 (6 bases). The CDR3 sequence is 13 residues long. With 3 bases removed from V and 6 bases from J, the gap between germline ends came to 10 bases. Germline V gives CDR1 MNHEY, CDR2 SMNVEV (reference sequence).

This chain links TRBV18 with TRBJ1-5; D perhaps matches TRBD1 (6 bases). The CDR3 sequence is 15 residues long. Per the germline V gene, CDR1 is KGHSH and CDR2 is LQKENI. V dropped 4 bases and J dropped 3 bases, with 13 bases sitting between them. The DNA for the CDR3 is TGTGCCAGCTCACGCCAAGGGGGGGACAATCAGCCCCAGCATTTT. Amino acids: CASSRQGGDNQPQHF.

The chain couples TRBV9 to TRBJ2-7; D is unclear. Germline V gene lookup returns CDR1 SGDLS and CDR2 YYNGEE. The CDR3 contains 14 residues. V lost 2 bases and J lost 1, with 10 bases in between. CDR3: CASSVSQTSYEQYF. In DNA, the CDR3 is TGTGCCAGCAGCGTTAGTCAAACTTCCTACGAGCAGTACTTC.

This chain uses TRBV18 with TRBJ1-4; no definite D call. Germline CDR1 and CDR2: KGHSH and LQKENI. V lost 3 bases and J 5 bases, leaving 10 bases between the germline ends. This CDR3 contains 14 residues. The chain's CDR3 is CASSPSSGNEKLFF. The DNA for the CDR3 is TGTGCCAGCTCACCTTCGAGCGGGAATGAAAAACTGTTTTTT.

This clone was counted a single time. This rearrangement joins TRBV2 to TRBJ1-1; TRBD1 aligns across 7 bases. The CDR3 is 13 residues long. Germline CDR1 is SNHLY and CDR2 is FYNNEI. J lost 3 bases, V lost 8 bases, and 6 bases had no gene match. In nucleotides, the CDR3 is TGTGCCAGCTCCCAGGGGGGATACACTGAAGCTTTCTTT. It translates to CASSQGGYTEAFF.

The chain recombines TRBV5-4 with TRBJ1-2; D not resolved. Trimming removed 4 bases from V and 0 bases from J, with 7 bases in between. The CDR3 is 13 amino acids. CDR1 SGHNT and CDR2 YYREEE come from the germline V gene (reference sequence). This CDR3 is CASSGNPNYGYTF. The CDR3, as DNA: TGTGCCAGCAGCGGCAACCCTAACTATGGCTACACCTTC.

The CDR3 loop is CASSRDRASNQPQHF. The CDR3 bases are TGTGCCAGCAGCAGGGACAGGGCAAGCAATCAGCCCCAGCATTTT. The rearrangement links TRBV7-8 to TRBJ1-5, with 9 bases that match TRBD1. Losses at the gene ends were 5 bases for V and 1 base for J; bases not matched to a gene: 3. The CDR3 is made up of 15 amino acids. Germline CDR1 reads SGHVS; CDR2 reads FQNEAQ.

This chain connects TRBV6-2 or TRBV6-3 to TRBJ2-3; D gene unclear. Trimming took off 6 bases at V and 2 bases at J, with 12 bases between the two ends. Germline CDR1 MNHEY, CDR2 SVGEGT. This CDR3 region has 14 residues. CDR3 protein: CASSPGMFTDTQYF. DNA of the CDR3: TGTGCCAGCAGCCCTGGGATGTTCACAGATACGCAGTATTTT.

The genes are TRBV19 and TRBJ1-3; D gene uncertain. V dropped 5 bases and J dropped 0 bases, with 14 bases sitting between them. Germline V CDR1 and CDR2: LNHDA, SQIVND (reference sequence). CDR3 length: 16 amino acids. This CDR3 is CASSSWRSDSGNTIYF. The DNA for the CDR3 is TGTGCCAGTAGTTCCTGGAGGTCGGACTCTGGAAACACCATATATTTT.

V usage is TRBV7-6 and J usage is TRBJ1-3, with 9 bases that match TRBD1. The CDR3 covers 13 residues. CDR1 is SGHVS, CDR2 FNYEAQ, per germline. The CDR3 protein is CGSTGGSGNTIYF. The CDR3 DNA sequence: TGTGGCTCCACAGGGGGCAGTGGAAACACCATATATTTT.

The rearrangement links TRBV6-5 to TRBJ2-7; D is tentatively TRBD1 or TRBD2 (5 bases each). This CDR3 has 13 residues. Germline CDR1 MNHEY, CDR2 SVGAGI. V dropped 9 bases and J dropped 1 base, with 13 bases sitting between them. CDR3 sequence: CASYRDGSYEQYF. DNA of the CDR3: TGTGCCAGTTACCGGGACGGGTCCTACGAGCAGTACTTC.

CDR3 protein: CASSTPLYEQYF. CDR3 bases: TGTGCCAGCAGTACTCCCCTCTACGAGCAGTACTTC. The chain couples TRBV12-3 or TRBV12-4 to TRBJ2-7; D ambiguous. The CDR3 runs 12 residues. V was shortened by 5 bases and J by 3 bases, with 8 bases between the two germline ends.

The V gene is TRBV28, the J gene TRBJ2-7, with D hard to call. The CDR3 loop spans 13 amino acids. The V end was cut by 6 bases, the J end by 6 bases, with 15 bases between. Per the germline V gene, CDR1 is MDHEN and CDR2 is SYDVKM. This CDR3 reads CASRPSGLGEQYF. For the CDR3, the DNA is TGTGCCAGCAGGCCCTCTGGGCTTGGCGAGCAGTACTTC.

This chain's CDR3 is CASSQDARANYGYTF. CDR3 DNA: TGTGCCAGCAGCCAAGATGCGAGGGCGAACTATGGCTACACCTTC. This chain links TRBV3-1 (or the pseudogene TRBV3-2) with TRBJ1-2; the D is unclear. The CDR3 length is 15 residues. The V end lost 0 bases, the J end lost 2 bases, and 10 bases lay between the germline ends. Per germline, CDR1 LGHDT and CDR2 YNNKEL (reference sequence).

The chain recombines TRBV5-6 with TRBJ2-2; 9 nucleotides match TRBD1. With 4 bases clipped from V and 5 bases from J, the junction kept 6 bases outside the gene matches. Germline CDR1 is SGHDT and CDR2 is YYEEEE. The CDR3 covers 15 residues. CDR3 protein: CASSPGTGRTGELFF. The CDR3 coding sequence is TGTGCCAGCAGCCCCGGGACAGGGAGGACCGGGGAGCTGTTTTTT. Looking up the rest from reference TRBV5-6 and TRBJ2-2 gives the full variable domain: DAGVTQSPTHLIKTRGQQVTLRCSPKSGHDTVSWYQQALGQGPQFIFQYYEEEERQRGNFPDRFSGHQFPNYSSELNVNALLLGDSALYLCASSPGTGRTGELFFGEGSRLTVL.

The J gene is TRBJ2-7, the V gene TRBV2, with D perhaps TRBD2 (7 bases). This CDR3 contains 14 residues. CDR1 and CDR2 from the germline V gene are SNHLY and FYNNEI. Trimming removed 4 bases at V and 2 bases at J, with 12 bases between. The CDR3 loop is CASSVNGGPYEQYF. CDR3 nucleotide sequence: TGTGCCAGCAGTGTTAACGGGGGGCCCTACGAGCAGTACTTC.

The rearrangement links TRBV7-2 to TRBJ1-2; D might be TRBD1 (6 bases). This CDR3 comprises 13 residues. Germline V gene data show CDR1 as SGHTA and CDR2 as FQGNSA. V lost 3 bases, J lost 8 bases, and 13 bases lay in between. The CDR3 DNA is TGTGCCAGCAGCTTGGACAGTCTGTTGGGCTACACCTTC. Its translation: CASSLDSLLGYTF.

V usage is TRBV9 and J usage is TRBJ1-1; 9 bases are shared with TRBD1. J was trimmed by 5 bases and V by 3 bases; bases with no gene match: 8. This CDR3 contains 15 residues. CDR1 and CDR2 (germline): SGDLS, YYNGEE. The CDR3 DNA reads TGTGCCAGCAGCGCCCTACAGGGGGCGCCTACTGAAGCTTTCTTT. Translated, it gives CASSALQGAPTEAFF.

The chain employs TRBV24-1 and TRBJ1-2; 8 nucleotides line up with TRBD1. The germline gives CDR1 KGHDR, CDR2 SFDVKD. The CDR3 sequence is 16 residues long. V lost 3 bases and J lost 3; bases outside the gene matches: 8. In nucleotides, the CDR3 is TGTGCCACCAGTGATCCTACAGGGGGTGGTGACTATGGCTACACCTTC. Amino acids: CATSDPTGGGDYGYTF.

This clone was recorded once. The CDR3 bases are TGTGCCAGCAGTTTGATTGGGGGGCGCATTGAAGCTTTCTTT. Translating it yields CASSLIGGRIEAFF. The J gene is TRBJ1-1, the V gene TRBV28; TRBD1 is a possible D gene (6 bases). The germline gives CDR1 MDHEN, CDR2 SYDVKM. This CDR3 region has 14 residues. The germline V and J ends were trimmed by 3 bases and 7 bases, with 15 bases remaining between them.

This clone appeared once. The genes are TRBV15 and TRBJ2-2, with D possibly being TRBD1 or TRBD2 (6 bases each). The V and J ends lost 2 bases and 5 bases respectively, with 15 bases between them. The length of the CDR3 is 16 residues. Germline V gene sequence: CDR1 LNHNV, CDR2 YYDKDF (reference sequence). CDR3: CATSRWGQGGTGELFF. The DNA of the CDR3 is TGTGCCACCAGCAGATGGGGGCAGGGAGGAACCGGGGAGCTGTTTTTT. Full variable domain (rest looked up from reference TRBV15 and TRBJ2-2): DAMVIQNPRYQVTQFGKPVTLSCSQTLNHNVMYWYQQKSSQAPKLLFHYYDKDFNNEADTPDNFQSRRPNTSFCFLDIRSPGLGDTAMYLCATSRWGQGGTGELFFGEGSRLTVL.

V and J are TRBV11-2 and TRBJ1-1; D is unresolved. Germline V lookup: CDR1 SGHAT, CDR2 FQNNGV. The CDR3 runs to 16 residues. V was shortened by 1 base and J by 1 base, with 13 bases between the two germline ends. Written as DNA, the CDR3 is TGTGCCAGCAGCTTAGTACTGCGACACCCGAACACTGAAGCTTTCTTT. Its protein product is CASSLVLRHPNTEAFF.

The CDR3 protein is CASSIQAGRNQPQHF. The CDR3 coding sequence is TGTGCCAGTAGTATCCAGGCAGGAAGAAATCAGCCCCAGCATTTT. The gene calls are TRBV19 and TRBJ1-5; D is unresolved. The germline V gene encodes CDR1 LNHDA and CDR2 SQIVND (reference sequence). Trimming stripped 3 bases from V and 4 bases from J, with 13 bases between. This CDR3 region has 15 residues.

This chain links TRBV7-5 with TRBJ1-2; the table calls TRBD1, which could not be checked here. TRBV7-5 is reported as a pseudogene. The CDR3 covers 17 residues. The CDR3 DNA is TGTGCCAGAAGCCTCAAGACAGGCGAAAAGGCGGAGTATGGCTACACCTTC. Its translation: CARSLKTGEKAEYGYTF.

The chain uses TRBV11-2 and TRBJ1-3; 7 nucleotides match TRBD1. The CDR3 runs 15 residues. V gave up 5 bases and J gave up 2 bases; unmatched junction bases: 6. Germline-derived CDR1 and CDR2 are SGHAT and FQNNGV. The CDR3 coding sequence is TGTGCCAGCAGCCCCACCACAGGGGCTGGAAACACCATATATTTT. This codes for CASSPTTGAGNTIYF. The whole variable domain, remainder taken from reference TRBV11-2 and TRBJ1-3, is EAGVAQSPRYKIIEKRQSVAFWCNPISGHATLYWYQQILGQGPKLLIQFQNNGVVDDSQLPKDRFSAERLKGVDSTLKIQPAKLEDSAVYLCASSPTTGAGNTIYFGEGSWLTVV.

This chain uses TRBV9 with TRBJ2-3; possibly TRBD1 for D (6 bases). In germline, CDR1 is SGDLS, CDR2 YYNGEE. The CDR3 contains 16 residues. V lost 4 bases, J lost 3 bases, and 18 bases lay in between. The CDR3 loop reads CASSHNRALWTDTQYF. CDR3 nucleotide sequence: TGTGCCAGCAGCCACAACAGGGCCCTTTGGACAGATACGCAGTATTTT. Complete variable domain (other parts from reference TRBV9 and TRBJ2-3): DSGVTQTPKHLITATGQRVTLRCSPRSGDLSVYWYQQSLDQGLQFLIQYYNGEERAKGNILERFSAQQFPDLHSELNLSSLELGDSALYFCASSHNRALWTDTQYFGPGTRLTVL.

The chain's CDR3 is CSSDRPGTGVGSAFF. The CDR3 DNA sequence: TGCAGCTCCGACCGCCCTGGGACAGGGGTGGGGTCGGCTTTCTTT. The chain combines TRBV29-1 with TRBJ1-1; 10 nucleotides match TRBD1. Trimming removed 8 bases from V and 11 bases from J; junction bases left unmatched: 20. The CDR3 sequence is 15 residues long. Per germline, CDR1 SQVTM and CDR2 ANQGSEA.

The chain combines TRBV18 with TRBJ1-2; 8 positions agree with TRBD1. With V trimmed by 2 bases and J by 4 bases, 6 bases remained unmatched. The CDR3 is 15 amino acids. Germline CDR1 and CDR2: KGHSH and LQKENI. In DNA form, the CDR3 reads TGTGCCAGCTCACCAAACAGGGGGGTCCTCTATGGCTACACCTTC. Amino acids: CASSPNRGVLYGYTF.